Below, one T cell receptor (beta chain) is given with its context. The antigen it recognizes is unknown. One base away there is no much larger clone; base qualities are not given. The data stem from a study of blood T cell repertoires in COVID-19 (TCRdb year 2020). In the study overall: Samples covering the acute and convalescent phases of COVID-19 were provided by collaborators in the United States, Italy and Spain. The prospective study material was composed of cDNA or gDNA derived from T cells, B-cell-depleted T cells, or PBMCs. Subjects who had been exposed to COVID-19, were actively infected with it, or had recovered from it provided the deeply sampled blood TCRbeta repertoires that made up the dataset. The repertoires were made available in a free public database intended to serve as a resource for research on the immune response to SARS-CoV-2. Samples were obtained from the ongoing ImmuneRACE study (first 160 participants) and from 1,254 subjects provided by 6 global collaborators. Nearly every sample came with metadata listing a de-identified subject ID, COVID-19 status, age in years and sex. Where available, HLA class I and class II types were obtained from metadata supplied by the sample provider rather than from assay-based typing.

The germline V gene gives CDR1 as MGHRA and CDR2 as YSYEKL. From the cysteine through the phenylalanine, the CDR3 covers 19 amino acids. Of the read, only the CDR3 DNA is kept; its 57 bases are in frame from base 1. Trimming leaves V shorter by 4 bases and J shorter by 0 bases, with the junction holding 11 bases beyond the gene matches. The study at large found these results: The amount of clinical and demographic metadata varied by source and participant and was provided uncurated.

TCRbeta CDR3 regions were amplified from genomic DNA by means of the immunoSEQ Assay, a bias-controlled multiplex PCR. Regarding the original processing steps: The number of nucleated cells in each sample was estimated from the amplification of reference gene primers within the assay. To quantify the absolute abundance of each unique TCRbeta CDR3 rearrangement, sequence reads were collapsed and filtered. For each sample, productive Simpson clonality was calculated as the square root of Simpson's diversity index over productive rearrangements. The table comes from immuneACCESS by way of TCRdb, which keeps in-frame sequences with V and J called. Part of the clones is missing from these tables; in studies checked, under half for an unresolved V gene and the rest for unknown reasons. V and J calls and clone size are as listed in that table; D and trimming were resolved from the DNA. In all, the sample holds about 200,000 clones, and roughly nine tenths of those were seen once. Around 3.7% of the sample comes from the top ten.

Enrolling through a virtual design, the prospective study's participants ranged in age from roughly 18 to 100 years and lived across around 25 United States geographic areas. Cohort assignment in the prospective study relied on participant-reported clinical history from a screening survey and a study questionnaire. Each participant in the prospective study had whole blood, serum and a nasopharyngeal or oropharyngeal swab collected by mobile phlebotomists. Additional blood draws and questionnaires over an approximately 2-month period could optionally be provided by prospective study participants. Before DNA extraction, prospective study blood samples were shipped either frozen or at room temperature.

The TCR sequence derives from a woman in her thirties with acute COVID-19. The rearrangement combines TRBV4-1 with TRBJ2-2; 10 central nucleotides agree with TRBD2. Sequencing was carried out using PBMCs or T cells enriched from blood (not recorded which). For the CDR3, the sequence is CASSPPLLAGASNTGELFF. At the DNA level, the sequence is TGCGCCAGCAGCCCCCCCTTGCTAGCGGGGGCTTCGAACACCGGGGAGCTGTTTTTT.